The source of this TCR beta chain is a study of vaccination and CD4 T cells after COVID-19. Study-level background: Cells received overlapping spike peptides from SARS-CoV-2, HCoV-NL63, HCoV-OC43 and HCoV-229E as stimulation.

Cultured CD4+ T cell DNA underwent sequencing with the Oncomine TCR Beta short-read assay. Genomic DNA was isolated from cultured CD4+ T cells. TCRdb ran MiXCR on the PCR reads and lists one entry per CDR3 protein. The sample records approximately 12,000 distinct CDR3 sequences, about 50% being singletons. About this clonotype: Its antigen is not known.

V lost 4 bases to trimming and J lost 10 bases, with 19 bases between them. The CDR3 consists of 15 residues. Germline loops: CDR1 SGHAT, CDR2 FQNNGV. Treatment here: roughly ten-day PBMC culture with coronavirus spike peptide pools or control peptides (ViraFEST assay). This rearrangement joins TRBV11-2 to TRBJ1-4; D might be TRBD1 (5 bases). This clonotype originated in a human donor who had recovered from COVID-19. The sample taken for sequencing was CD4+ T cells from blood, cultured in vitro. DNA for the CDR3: TGTGCCAGCAGCTCCCCCAGGAGGGGAGTAGGAAAACTGTTTTTT. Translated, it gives CASSSPRRGVGKLFF.